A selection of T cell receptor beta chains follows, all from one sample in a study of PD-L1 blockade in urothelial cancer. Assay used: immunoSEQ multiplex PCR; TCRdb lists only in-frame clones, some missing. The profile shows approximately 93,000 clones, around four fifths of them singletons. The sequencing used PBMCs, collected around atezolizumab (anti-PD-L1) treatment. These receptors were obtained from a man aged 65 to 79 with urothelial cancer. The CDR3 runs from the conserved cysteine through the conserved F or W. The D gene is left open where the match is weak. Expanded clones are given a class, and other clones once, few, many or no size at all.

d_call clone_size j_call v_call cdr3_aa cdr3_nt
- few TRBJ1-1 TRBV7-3 CASSFMTGNTEAFF TGTGCCAGCAGCTTCATGACAGGGAACACTGAAGCTTTCTTT
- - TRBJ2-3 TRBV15 CATSREGTSTDTQYF TGTGCCACCAGCAGAGAGGGGACTAGCACAGATACGCAGTATTTT
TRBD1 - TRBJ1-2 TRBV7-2 CASSLARGQGSYGYTF TGTGCCAGCAGCTTAGCGCGAGGACAGGGGTCCTATGGCTACACCTTC
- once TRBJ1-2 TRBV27 CASSLRSLPLLRGYTF TGTGCCAGCAGTTTAAGGTCACTACCCTTATTACGCGGCTACACCTTC
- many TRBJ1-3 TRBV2 CASSVDSLSGNTIYF TGTGCCAGCAGTGTGGACAGCCTCTCTGGAAACACCATATATTTT
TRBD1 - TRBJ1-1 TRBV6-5 CASTSKGQLNTEAFF TGTGCCAGCACCTCGAAGGGACAGCTGAACACTGAAGCTTTCTTT
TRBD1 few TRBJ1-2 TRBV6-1 CASSSGQVYGYTF TGTGCCAGCAGTTCCGGACAGGTCTATGGCTACACCTTC
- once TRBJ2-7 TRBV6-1 CASRLGNSLYEQYF TGTGCCAGCAGGTTGGGCAACTCCCTCTACGAGCAGTACTTC
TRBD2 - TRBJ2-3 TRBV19 CASRTLAGGTDTQYF TGTGCCAGTAGAACTCTAGCGGGGGGCACAGATACGCAGTATTTT
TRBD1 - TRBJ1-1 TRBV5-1 CASGDSGGTEAFF TGCGCCAGCGGGGACAGTGGCGGCACTGAAGCTTTCTTT
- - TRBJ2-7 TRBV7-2 CASSLGTEYEQYF TGTGCCAGCAGCCTAGGGACTGAGTACGAGCAGTACTTC
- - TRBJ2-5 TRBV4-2 CASSHGTFQETQYF TGTGCCAGCAGCCACGGGACTTTCCAAGAGACCCAGTACTTC
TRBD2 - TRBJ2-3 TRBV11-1 CASSRGLAGGLDTQYF TGTGCCAGCAGCCGAGGGTTGGCGGGGGGCCTCGATACGCAGTATTTT
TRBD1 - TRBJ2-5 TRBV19 CASSSQGSRETQYF TGTGCCAGTAGTTCACAGGGGTCTAGAGAGACCCAGTACTTC
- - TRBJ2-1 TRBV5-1 CASSLEGVGEQFF TGCGCCAGCAGCTTGGAAGGGGTTGGTGAGCAGTTCTTC
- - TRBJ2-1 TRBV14 CASSQEVPSSLNEQFF TGTGCCAGCAGCCAAGAGGTACCTAGCTCTCTCAATGAGCAGTTCTTC
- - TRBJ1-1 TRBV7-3 CASSKDRNTEAFF TGTGCCAGCAGCAAGGACAGAAACACTGAAGCTTTCTTT
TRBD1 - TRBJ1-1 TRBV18 CASSPGQGGQAFF TGTGCCAGCTCCCCGGGACAGGGAGGGCAAGCTTTCTTT
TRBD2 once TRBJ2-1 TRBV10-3 CAISESGTSGTYNEQFF TGTGCCATCAGTGAGTCAGGAACTAGCGGGACTTACAATGAGCAGTTCTTC
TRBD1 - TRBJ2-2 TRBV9 CASSPRQGTYTGELFF TGTGCCAGCAGCCCCCGACAGGGGACCTACACCGGGGAGCTGTTTTTT
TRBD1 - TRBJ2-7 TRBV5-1 CASSRDRGKYEQYF TGCGCCAGCAGCCGGGACAGGGGGAAGTACGAGCAGTACTTC
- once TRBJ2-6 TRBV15 CATSRVTGSSGANVLTF TGTGCCACCAGCAGAGTGACAGGTTCCTCTGGGGCCAACGTCCTGACTTTC